The T cell receptor (beta chain) under discussion was sequenced for a study of cytomegalovirus exposure and HLA in healthy donors. In the study overall: Roughly 179 million T cells yielded 90 million to 130 million unique TCR beta sequences, as an earlier analysis found. General study results and limits: Some TCR beta chains (164 of them) were listed as cytomegalovirus-associated. Roughly uniform sequencing depth across donors was assumed, possibly incorrectly.

This clone was detected once. What it binds is not known. The PCR was carried out with 60 Vbeta primers and 13 Jbeta primers. The table came from immunoSEQ multiplex PCR; TCRdb's copy has only in-frame clones and leaves some out. The sample contains about 120,000 clones, over 65% of which appear only once. With 2 bases removed from V and 3 bases from J, the gap between germline ends came to 11 bases. Germline CDR1 and CDR2: SGDLS and YYNGEE. The CDR3 consists of 14 residues. The chain is built from TRBV9 and TRBJ2-5; D is ambiguous. The sample was PBMCs. The receptor was derived from a woman younger than 45 in good health and CMV-seropositive. The CDR3 is CASSVSPNEETQYF. Here the CDR3 DNA reads TGTGCCAGCAGCGTCAGTCCCAATGAAGAGACCCAGTACTTC.